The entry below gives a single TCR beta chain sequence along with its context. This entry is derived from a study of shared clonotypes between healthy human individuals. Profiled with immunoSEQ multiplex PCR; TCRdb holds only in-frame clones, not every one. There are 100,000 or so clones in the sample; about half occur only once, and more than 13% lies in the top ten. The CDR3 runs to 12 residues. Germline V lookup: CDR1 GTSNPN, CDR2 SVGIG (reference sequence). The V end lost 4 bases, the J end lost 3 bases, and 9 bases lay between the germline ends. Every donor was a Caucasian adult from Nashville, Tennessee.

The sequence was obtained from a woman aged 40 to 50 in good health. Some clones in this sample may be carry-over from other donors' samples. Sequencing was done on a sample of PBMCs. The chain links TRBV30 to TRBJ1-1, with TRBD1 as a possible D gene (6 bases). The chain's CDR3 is CAWKDRYTEAFF. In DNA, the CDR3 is TGTGCCTGGAAGGACAGATACACTGAAGCTTTCTTT.